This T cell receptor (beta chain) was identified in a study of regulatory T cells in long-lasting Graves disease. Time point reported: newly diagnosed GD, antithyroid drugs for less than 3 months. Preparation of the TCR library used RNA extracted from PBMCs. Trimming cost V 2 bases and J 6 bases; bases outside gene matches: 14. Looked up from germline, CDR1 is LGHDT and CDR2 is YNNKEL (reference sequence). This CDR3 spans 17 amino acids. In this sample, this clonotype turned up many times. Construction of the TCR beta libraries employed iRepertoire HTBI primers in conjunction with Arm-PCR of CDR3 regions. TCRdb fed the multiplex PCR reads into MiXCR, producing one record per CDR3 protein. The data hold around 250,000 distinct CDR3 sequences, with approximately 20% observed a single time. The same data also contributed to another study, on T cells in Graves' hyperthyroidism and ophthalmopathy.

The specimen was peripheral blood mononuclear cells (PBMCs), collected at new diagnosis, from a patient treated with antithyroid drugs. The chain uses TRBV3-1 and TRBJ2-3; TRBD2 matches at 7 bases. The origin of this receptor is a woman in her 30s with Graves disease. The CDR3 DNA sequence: TGTGCCAGCAGCCAACTACTGCCTGGCGGGGAGGGGGATACGCAGTATTTT. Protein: CASSQLLPGGEGDTQYF.